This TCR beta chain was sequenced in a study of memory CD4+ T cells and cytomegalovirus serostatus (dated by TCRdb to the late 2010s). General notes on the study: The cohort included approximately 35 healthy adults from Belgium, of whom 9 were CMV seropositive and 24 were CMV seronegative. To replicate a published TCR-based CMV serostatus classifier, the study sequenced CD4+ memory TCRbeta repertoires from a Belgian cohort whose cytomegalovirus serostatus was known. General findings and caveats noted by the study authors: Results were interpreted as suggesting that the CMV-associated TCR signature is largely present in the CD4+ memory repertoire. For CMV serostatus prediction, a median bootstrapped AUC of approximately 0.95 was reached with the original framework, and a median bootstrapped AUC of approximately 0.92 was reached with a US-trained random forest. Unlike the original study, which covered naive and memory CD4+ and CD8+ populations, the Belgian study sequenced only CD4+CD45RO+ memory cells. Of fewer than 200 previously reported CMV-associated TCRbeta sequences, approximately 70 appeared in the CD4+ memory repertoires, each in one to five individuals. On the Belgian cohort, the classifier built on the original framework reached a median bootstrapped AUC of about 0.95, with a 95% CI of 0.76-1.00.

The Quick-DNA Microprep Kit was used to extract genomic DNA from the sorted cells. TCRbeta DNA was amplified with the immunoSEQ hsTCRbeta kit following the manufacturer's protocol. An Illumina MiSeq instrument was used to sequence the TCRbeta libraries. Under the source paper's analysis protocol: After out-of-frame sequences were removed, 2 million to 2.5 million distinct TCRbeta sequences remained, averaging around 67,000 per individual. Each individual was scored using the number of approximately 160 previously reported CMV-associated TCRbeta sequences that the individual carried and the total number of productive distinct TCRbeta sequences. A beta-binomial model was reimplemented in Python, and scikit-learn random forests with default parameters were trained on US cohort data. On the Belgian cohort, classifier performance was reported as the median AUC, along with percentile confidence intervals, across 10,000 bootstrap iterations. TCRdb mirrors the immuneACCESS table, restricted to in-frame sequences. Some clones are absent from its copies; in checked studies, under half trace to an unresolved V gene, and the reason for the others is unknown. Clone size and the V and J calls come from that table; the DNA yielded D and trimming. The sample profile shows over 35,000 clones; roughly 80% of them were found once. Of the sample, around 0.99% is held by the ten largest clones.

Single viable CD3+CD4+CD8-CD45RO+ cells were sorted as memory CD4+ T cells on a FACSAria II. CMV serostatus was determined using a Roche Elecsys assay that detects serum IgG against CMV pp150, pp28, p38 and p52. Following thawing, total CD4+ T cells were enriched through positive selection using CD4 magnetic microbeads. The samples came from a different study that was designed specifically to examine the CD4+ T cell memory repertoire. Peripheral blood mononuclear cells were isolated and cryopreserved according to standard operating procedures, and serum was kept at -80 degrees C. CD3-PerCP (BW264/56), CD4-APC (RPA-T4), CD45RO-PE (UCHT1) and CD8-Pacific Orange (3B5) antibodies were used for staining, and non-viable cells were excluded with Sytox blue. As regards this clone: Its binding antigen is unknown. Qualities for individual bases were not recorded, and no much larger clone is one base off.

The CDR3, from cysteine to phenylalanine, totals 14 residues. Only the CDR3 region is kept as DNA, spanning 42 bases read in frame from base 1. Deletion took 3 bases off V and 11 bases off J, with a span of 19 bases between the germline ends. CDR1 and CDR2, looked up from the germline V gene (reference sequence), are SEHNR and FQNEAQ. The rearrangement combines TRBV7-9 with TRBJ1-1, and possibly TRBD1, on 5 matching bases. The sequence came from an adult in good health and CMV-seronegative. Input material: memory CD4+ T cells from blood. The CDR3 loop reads CASSLGRESSVAFF. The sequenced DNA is TGTGCCAGCAGCTTGGGGCGCGAGAGTTCGGTGGCTTTCTTT.